The clone carrying this TCR beta chain showed up just a few times. The antigen remains undetermined. Amplified TCR beta CDR3 regions were obtained using RNA transcripts as template. HTBI primers served in a first-round RT-PCR, which a second-round multiplex PCR followed. TCRdb fed the multiplex PCR reads into MiXCR, producing one record per CDR3 protein. The sample contains 650,000 to 900,000 distinct CDR3 sequences, roughly two fifths of which appear only once. For donors with ophthalmopathy, the disease showed moderate-to-severe activity, reached CAS ≥3 and NOSPECS ≥4, and had lasted under 3 months. The data were taken from a study of Graves' ophthalmopathy and Graves' hyperthyroidism. General study points: A classifier, a 13-signature model, separated ophthalmopathy from stable hyperthyroidism with around 88% sensitivity and approximately 80% specificity.

CDR1 and CDR2 (germline): DFQATT, SNEGSKA (reference sequence). V was cut by 3 bases and J by 12 bases, with 20 bases left in between. The CDR3 contains 13 residues. The specimen sequenced was peripheral blood. The chain links TRBV20-1 to TRBJ1-2, with D tentatively TRBD1 (6 bases). The source of this sequence is an adult man with Graves' ophthalmopathy. CDR3 amino acids: CSASMGAAGSHTF. CDR3 nucleotide sequence: TGCAGTGCTAGTATGGGGGCCGCGGGATCCCACACCTTC.